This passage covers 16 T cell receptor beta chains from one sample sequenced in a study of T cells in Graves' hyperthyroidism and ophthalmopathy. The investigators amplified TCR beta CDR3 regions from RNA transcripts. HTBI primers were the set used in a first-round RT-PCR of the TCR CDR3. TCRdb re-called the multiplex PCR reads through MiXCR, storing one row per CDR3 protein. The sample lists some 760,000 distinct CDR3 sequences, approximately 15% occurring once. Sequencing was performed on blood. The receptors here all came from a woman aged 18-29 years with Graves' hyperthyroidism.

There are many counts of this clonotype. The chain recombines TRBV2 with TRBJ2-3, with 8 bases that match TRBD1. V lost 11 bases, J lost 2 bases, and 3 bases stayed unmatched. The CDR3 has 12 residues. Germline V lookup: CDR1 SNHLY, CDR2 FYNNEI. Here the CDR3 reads CAGQGVTDTQYF. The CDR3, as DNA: TGTGCCGGACAGGGTGTCACAGATACGCAGTATTTT. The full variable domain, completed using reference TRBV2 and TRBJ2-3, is EPEVTQTPSHQVTQMGQEVILRCVPISNHLYFYWYRQILGQKVEFLVSFYNNEISEKSEIFDDQFSVERPDGSNFTLKIRSTKLEDSAMYFCAGQGVTDTQYFGPGTRLTVL.

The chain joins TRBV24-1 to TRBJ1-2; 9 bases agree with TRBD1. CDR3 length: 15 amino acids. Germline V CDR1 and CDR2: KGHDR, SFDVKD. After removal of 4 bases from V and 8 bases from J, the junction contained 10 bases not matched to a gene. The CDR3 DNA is TGTGCCACCAGTGACACAGGGGGCGGGATAGGCGGCTACACCTTC. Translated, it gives CATSDTGGGIGGYTF.

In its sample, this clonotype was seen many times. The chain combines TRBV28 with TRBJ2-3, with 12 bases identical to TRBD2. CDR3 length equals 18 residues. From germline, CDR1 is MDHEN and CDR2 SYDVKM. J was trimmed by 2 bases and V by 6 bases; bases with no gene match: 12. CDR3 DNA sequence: TGTGCCAGCAGCGTTCTCGCGCTAGCGGGAGGGATCACAGATACGCAGTATTTT. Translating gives CASSVLALAGGITDTQYF.

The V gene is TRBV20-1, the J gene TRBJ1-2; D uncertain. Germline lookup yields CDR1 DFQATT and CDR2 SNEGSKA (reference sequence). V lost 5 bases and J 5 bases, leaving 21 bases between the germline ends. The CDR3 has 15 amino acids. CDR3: CSAGSSGGSVYGYTF. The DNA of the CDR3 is TGCAGTGCTGGGTCGTCCGGCGGGTCGGTGTATGGCTACACCTTC.

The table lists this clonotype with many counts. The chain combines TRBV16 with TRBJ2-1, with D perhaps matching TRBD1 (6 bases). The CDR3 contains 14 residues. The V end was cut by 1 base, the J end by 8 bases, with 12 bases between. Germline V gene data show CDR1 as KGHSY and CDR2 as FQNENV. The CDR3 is CASSQWFKGDEQFF. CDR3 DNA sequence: TGTGCCAGCAGCCAATGGTTTAAGGGGGATGAGCAGTTCTTC. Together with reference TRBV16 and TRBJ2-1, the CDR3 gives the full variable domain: GEEVAQTPKHLVRGEGQKAKLYCAPIKGHSYVFWYQQVLKNEFKFLISFQNENVFDETGMPKERFSAKCLPNSPCSLEIQATKLEDSAVYFCASSQWFKGDEQFFGPGTRLTVL.

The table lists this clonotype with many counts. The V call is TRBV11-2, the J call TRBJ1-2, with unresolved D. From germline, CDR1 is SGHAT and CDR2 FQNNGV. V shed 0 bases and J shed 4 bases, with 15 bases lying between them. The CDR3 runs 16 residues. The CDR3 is CASSLDFGLNSYGYTF. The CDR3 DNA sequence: TGTGCCAGCAGCTTAGATTTCGGGCTGAATTCCTATGGCTACACCTTC.

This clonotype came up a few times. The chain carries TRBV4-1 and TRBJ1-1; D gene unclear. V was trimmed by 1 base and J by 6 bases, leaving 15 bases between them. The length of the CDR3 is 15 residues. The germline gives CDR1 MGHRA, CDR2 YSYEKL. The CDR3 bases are TGCGCCAGCAGCCAAGTTAGGAACCCTGGAGCTGAAGCTTTCTTT. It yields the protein CASSQVRNPGAEAFF.

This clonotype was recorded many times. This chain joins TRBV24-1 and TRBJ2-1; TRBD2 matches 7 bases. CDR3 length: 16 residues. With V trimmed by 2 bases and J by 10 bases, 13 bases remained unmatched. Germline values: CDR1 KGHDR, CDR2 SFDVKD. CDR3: CATSDSGVLGREEQFF. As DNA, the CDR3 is TGTGCCACCAGTGATTCTGGGGTCCTTGGGCGGGAGGAGCAGTTCTTC.

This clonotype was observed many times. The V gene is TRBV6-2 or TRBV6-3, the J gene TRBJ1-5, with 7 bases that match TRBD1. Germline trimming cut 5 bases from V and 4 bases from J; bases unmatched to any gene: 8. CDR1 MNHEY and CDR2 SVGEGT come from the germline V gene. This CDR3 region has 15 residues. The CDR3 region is CASSTPGQPNQPQHF. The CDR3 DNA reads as TGTGCCAGCAGTACGCCGGGACAGCCTAATCAGCCCCAGCATTTT.

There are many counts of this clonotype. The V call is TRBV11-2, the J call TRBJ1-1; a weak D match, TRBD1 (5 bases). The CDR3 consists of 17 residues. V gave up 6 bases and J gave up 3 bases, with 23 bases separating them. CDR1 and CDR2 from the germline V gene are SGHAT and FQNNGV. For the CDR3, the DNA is TGTGCCAGCAGACCGGGACGGATAAACCGGGGGTACACTGAAGCTTTCTTT. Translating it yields CASRPGRINRGYTEAFF.

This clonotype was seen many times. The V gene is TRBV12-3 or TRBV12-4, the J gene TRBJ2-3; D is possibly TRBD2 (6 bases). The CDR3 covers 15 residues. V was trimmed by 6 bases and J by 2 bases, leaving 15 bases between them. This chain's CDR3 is CASRWDFADTDTQYF. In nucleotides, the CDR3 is TGTGCCAGCAGGTGGGACTTCGCAGACACAGATACGCAGTATTTT.

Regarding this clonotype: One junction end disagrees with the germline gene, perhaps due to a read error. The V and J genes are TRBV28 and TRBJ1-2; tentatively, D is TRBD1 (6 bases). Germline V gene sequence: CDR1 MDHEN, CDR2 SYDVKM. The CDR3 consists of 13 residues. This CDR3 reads CASTLGRGFGYTF. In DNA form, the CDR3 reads TGTGCTAGCACCTTAGGCAGGGGATTCGGCTACACCTTC.

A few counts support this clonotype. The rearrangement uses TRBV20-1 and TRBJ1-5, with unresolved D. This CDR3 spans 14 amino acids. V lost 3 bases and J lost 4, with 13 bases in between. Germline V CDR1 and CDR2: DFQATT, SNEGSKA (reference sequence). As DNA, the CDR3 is TGCAGTGCTAGGGTCTTGGCAGTAAATCAGCCCCAGCATTTT. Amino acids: CSARVLAVNQPQHF.

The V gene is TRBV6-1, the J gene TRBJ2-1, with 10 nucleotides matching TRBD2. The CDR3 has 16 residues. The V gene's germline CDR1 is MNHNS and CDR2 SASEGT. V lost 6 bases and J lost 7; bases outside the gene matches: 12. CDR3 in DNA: TGTGCCAGCAGCTGGAGCGGGAGGGCCCTCCTGAATGAGCAGTTCTTC. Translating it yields CASSWSGRALLNEQFF.

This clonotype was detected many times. CDR3 nucleotide sequence: TGTGCCAGTAGTGAGGGCAGGGGGGAGACCCAGTACTTC. It is translated as CASSEGRGETQYF. V gene TRBV19 combines with J gene TRBJ2-5, with TRBD1 identical over 7 bases. The junction had 5 bases not matched to a gene; V was cut back by 5 bases and J by 5 bases. The germline gives CDR1 LNHDA, CDR2 SQIVND (reference sequence). The CDR3 sequence is 13 residues long.

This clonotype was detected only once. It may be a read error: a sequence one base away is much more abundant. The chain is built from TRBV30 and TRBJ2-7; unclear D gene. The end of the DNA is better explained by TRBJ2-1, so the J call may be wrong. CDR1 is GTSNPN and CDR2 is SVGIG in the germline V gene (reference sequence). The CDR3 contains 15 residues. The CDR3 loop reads CAWRGIEGNPYEQFF. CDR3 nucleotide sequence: TGTGCCTGGAGGGGGATTGAAGGGAACCCCTACGAGCAGTTCTTC.